Listed here are 21 T cell receptor beta chains from one sample, sequenced in a study of blood T cell repertoires in COVID-19. Generated by immunoSEQ multiplex PCR, the TCRdb table keeps only in-frame clones and is missing some. Here the sample spans around 50,000 clones, 90% being singletons. Specimen: peripheral blood. The receptor set was obtained from a human donor in a cohort sampled during active COVID-19.

This clone showed up just once. The gene calls are TRBV7-8 and TRBJ1-5, with D unresolved. Deletions cut 1 base from V and 4 bases from J, with 5 bases between. Germline loops: CDR1 SGHVS, CDR2 FQNEAQ. The CDR3 covers 13 residues. CDR3 DNA sequence: TGTGCCAGCAGCTTAGAATCTAATCAGCCCCAGCATTTT. This gives the protein CASSLESNQPQHF.

This clone was seen more than once but under ten times. The V call is TRBV7-9, the J call TRBJ2-7, with 7 bases identical to TRBD1. Germline values: CDR1 SEHNR, CDR2 FQNEAQ (reference sequence). The J segment lost 3 bases and the V segment lost 4 bases, leaving 9 bases of the junction unmatched. The CDR3 runs 15 residues. The DNA of the CDR3 is TGTGCCAGCAGCTCGACCTGGACAGGATACTACGAGCAGTACTTC. This codes for CASSSTWTGYYEQYF.

The chain joins TRBV5-4 to TRBJ2-1, with 9 bases matching TRBD2. From germline, CDR1 is SGHNT and CDR2 YYREEE (reference sequence). After removal of 4 bases from V and 5 bases from J, the junction contained 7 bases not matched to a gene. The CDR3 spans 15 residues. In nucleotides, the CDR3 is TGTGCCAGCAGCCAGACTAGCGGAGGGCACAATGAGCAGTTCTTC. Encoded protein: CASSQTSGGHNEQFF.

The chain carries TRBV27 and TRBJ1-2; TRBD1 is a possible D gene (6 bases). Germline CDR1 MNHEY, CDR2 SMNVEV (reference sequence). The CDR3 totals 14 residues. V dropped 2 bases and J dropped 7 bases, with 14 bases sitting between them. CDR3 sequence (DNA): TGTGCCAGCAGTTTAGGGGCGGGGGCGGGTGGCTACACCTTC. Translation gives CASSLGAGAGGYTF.

The V and J genes are TRBV6-4 and TRBJ2-5, with 13 nucleotides matching TRBD2. V shed 7 bases and J 4 bases; nucleotides not matched to a gene: 6. Germline CDR1 and CDR2: MRHNA and SNTAGT. This CDR3 is 15 amino acids long. CDR3 DNA: TGTGCCAGCAACGGACTAGCGGGGGAAATAGAGACCCAGTACTTC. This gives the protein CASNGLAGEIETQYF.

V gene TRBV6-5 combines with J gene TRBJ2-1; D unresolved. Germline V gene data show CDR1 as MNHEY and CDR2 as SVGAGI. The germline V and J ends were trimmed by 6 bases and 6 bases, with 9 bases remaining between them. The CDR3 sequence is 12 residues long. CDR3 in amino acids: CASSPVRNEQFF. CDR3 nucleotides: TGTGCCAGCAGCCCCGTTCGCAATGAGCAGTTCTTC.

The chain is built from TRBV6-1 and TRBJ1-2; D is unclear. In germline, CDR1 is MNHNS, CDR2 SASEGT. With 2 bases removed from V and 2 bases from J, the gap between germline ends came to 9 bases. This CDR3 has 14 amino acids. The CDR3 here is CASSEKRQNYGYTF. For the CDR3, the DNA is TGTGCCAGCAGTGAAAAACGTCAGAACTATGGCTACACCTTC.

CDR3 sequence: CAWSVEGNTEAFF. CDR3 coding DNA: TGTGCCTGGAGTGTAGAGGGGAACACTGAAGCTTTCTTT. This rearrangement joins TRBV30 to TRBJ1-1; the D is unclear. The V end lost 0 bases, the J end lost 1 base, and 6 bases lay between the germline ends. CDR1 GTSNPN and CDR2 SVGIG come from the germline V gene (reference sequence). The CDR3 has 13 amino acids.

The chain uses TRBV9 and TRBJ2-7; maybe TRBD2 (5 bases). Germline CDR1 SGDLS, CDR2 YYNGEE. The germline V and J ends were trimmed by 0 bases and 1 base, with 11 bases remaining between them. The CDR3 has 15 amino acids. The CDR3 sequence is CASSVAYGGSYEQYF. CDR3 bases: TGTGCCAGCAGCGTAGCTTACGGCGGGTCCTACGAGCAGTACTTC.

The V and J genes are TRBV6-6 and TRBJ2-2; 12 bases are a match to TRBD1. From germline, CDR1 is MNHNY and CDR2 SVGAGI (reference sequence). CDR3 length: 16 amino acids. Unmatched junction bases numbered 9, after V lost 6 bases and J lost 7 bases. The CDR3 DNA reads TGTGCCAGCAGCAGGCCGGGACAGGGGGCTAGCGGGGAGCTGTTTTTT. Translating gives CASSRPGQGASGELFF.

DNA of the CDR3: TGTGCCAGCAGCTCAATAGGGACAGGGTACGCTGAAGCTTTCTTT. Translation gives CASSSIGTGYAEAFF. V is TRBV6-5 and J is TRBJ1-1, with 9 bases lining up with TRBD1. The V gene's germline CDR1 is MNHEY and CDR2 SVGAGI. Trimming took 6 bases from V and 6 from J; bases not matched to a gene: 11. The CDR3 loop spans 15 amino acids.

CDR3 protein: CASSLRAGGLNTEAFF. CDR3 nucleotides: TGTGCCAGCAGCTTAAGGGCAGGGGGATTGAACACTGAAGCTTTCTTT. V usage is TRBV13 and J usage is TRBJ1-1, with 7 bases lining up with TRBD1. The J segment lost 0 bases and the V segment lost 2 bases, leaving 6 bases of the junction unmatched. This CDR3 has 16 amino acids. Germline V CDR1 and CDR2: PRHDT, FYEKMQ (reference sequence).

This rearrangement joins TRBV14 to TRBJ2-5; 11 bases match TRBD1. The ends lost 9 bases at V and 4 bases at J; junction bases unmatched: 4. The germline CDR1 and CDR2 sequences are SGHDN and FVKESK. CDR3 length: 13 residues. The CDR3 nucleotides read TGTGCCAGTAATGGACAGGGGGCAGAGACCCAGTACTTC. Protein sequence: CASNGQGAETQYF.

CDR3 DNA sequence: TGTGCCAGCAGTGAAGTAGCGGGAGCTGCAGATACGCAGTATTTT. This translates into CASSEVAGAADTQYF. The chain links TRBV6-1 to TRBJ2-3, with TRBD2 identical over 9 bases. The CDR3 consists of 15 residues. V was clipped by 1 base and J by 4 bases; unmatched bases: 3. CDR1 is MNHNS and CDR2 is SASEGT in the germline V gene.

The chain carries TRBV18 and TRBJ1-6, with TRBD1 matching 10 bases. V shed 4 bases, J shed 13 bases, and the junction held 10 bases outside the gene matches. CDR3 length equals 15 residues. Per germline, CDR1 KGHSH and CDR2 LQKENI. The chain's CDR3 is CASSRFSTGGYPLHF. The DNA for the CDR3 is TGTGCCAGCTCACGATTTTCGACAGGGGGCTATCCCCTCCACTTT.

The chain has TRBV4-2 and TRBJ2-7; TRBD1 aligns across 9 bases. The CDR3 runs 16 residues. Per the germline V gene, CDR1 is LGHNA and CDR2 is YNFKEQ. V shed 3 bases and J 1 base; nucleotides not matched to a gene: 7. CDR3 nucleotide sequence: TGTGCCAGCAGCCACCCTAAAGGACAGGGGTCCTACGAGCAGTACTTC. As protein: CASSHPKGQGSYEQYF.

This clone was counted a single time. This sequence joins TRBV5-1 and TRBJ2-5; the D is unclear. CDR1 and CDR2 (germline): SGHRS, YFSETQ. The V and J ends lost 0 bases and 4 bases respectively, with 10 bases between them. The CDR3 is 14 residues long. CDR3 DNA: TGCGCCAGCAGCTTGGGTGGGCCCCGAGAGACCCAGTACTTC. It encodes CASSLGGPRETQYF.

V and J are TRBV5-5 and TRBJ1-2; tentatively, D is TRBD1 (6 bases). The V end lost 0 bases, the J end lost 4 bases, and 16 bases lay between the germline ends. The CDR3 has 16 amino acids. Germline V gene data show CDR1 as SGHKS and CDR2 as YYEKEE (reference sequence). This CDR3 reads CASSLAGEGERYGYTF. The CDR3 DNA reads TGTGCCAGCAGCTTGGCCGGTGAGGGGGAACGCTATGGCTACACCTTC.

CDR3 region: CATSDLTSGTYNEQFF. CDR3 nucleotides: TGTGCCACCAGTGACCTGACTAGTGGTACCTACAATGAGCAGTTCTTC. The J gene is TRBJ2-1, the V gene TRBV24-1; weak D call: TRBD2 (6 bases). There are 16 residues in the CDR3. Per the germline V gene, CDR1 is KGHDR and CDR2 is SFDVKD. V shed 4 bases and J shed 2 bases, with 14 bases lying between them.

V and J are TRBV5-4 and TRBJ2-5; D possibly corresponds to TRBD2 (6 bases). Germline V gene data show CDR1 as SGHNT and CDR2 as YYREEE (reference sequence). Trimming shortened V by 3 bases and J by 1 base, and 10 bases separated the two germline ends. The CDR3 is made up of 14 amino acids. The CDR3 region is CASSSRDFQETQYF. The DNA of the CDR3 is TGTGCCAGCAGCTCTCGGGACTTCCAAGAGACCCAGTACTTC.

V usage is TRBV28 and J usage is TRBJ1-4; 7 bases fit TRBD1. CDR3 size: 16 residues. Germline-derived CDR1 and CDR2 are MDHEN and SYDVKM. V was pared by 3 bases and J by 0 bases, with 4 bases of the junction left unmatched. This CDR3 reads CASSFPGGPTNEKLFF. Written as DNA, the CDR3 is TGTGCCAGCAGTTTTCCAGGGGGTCCAACTAATGAAAAACTGTTTTTT.